What follows describes a single TCR beta chain. Antigen: not known. The sample originates from a study of cytomegalovirus exposure and HLA in healthy donors. Study-wide findings and caveats: Another analysis was done later, and it associated roughly 15,000 TCR beta sequences with HLA alleles at 0.05 false discovery rate.

Germline V CDR1 and CDR2: SGHRS, YFSETQ. With 4 bases clipped from V and 7 bases from J, the junction kept 12 bases outside the gene matches. This CDR3 has 16 residues. In the PCR, 60 Vbeta and 13 Jbeta primers were used. Sequencing used immunoSEQ multiplex PCR; TCRdb keeps in-frame clones, though not all of them. Among over 120,000 clones listed, 75% to 80% were seen once. This receptor was taken from a woman younger than 30 in good health and CMV-seropositive. Sequenced sample: PBMCs. This chain links TRBV5-1 with TRBJ2-2; 8 bases fit TRBD1. CDR3 region: CASSPYGDRGHGELFF. For the CDR3, the DNA is TGCGCCAGCAGCCCGTACGGAGACAGGGGTCACGGGGAGCTGTTTTTT.